What follows are 3 T cell receptor beta chains derived from one specimen sequenced in a study of fetal regulatory T cell absence and autoimmunity. Data came from immunoSEQ multiplex PCR; TCRdb stores just in-frame clones and leaves some out. Found here are about 95,000 clones, about two thirds of them singletons; the top ten hold 1.5% to 2.5%. The sample comprised pancreas tissue. These receptors were obtained from a male donor with IPEX syndrome.

V usage is TRBV2 and J usage is TRBJ2-3, with TRBD2 matching 12 bases. The CDR3 is 14 residues long. The germline gives CDR1 SNHLY, CDR2 FYNNEI. V trimming: 8 bases; J trimming: 5 bases; junction bases outside the gene matches: 5. CDR3 in amino acids: CASGAGLAGDTQYF. Here the CDR3 DNA reads TGTGCCAGCGGAGCGGGACTAGCGGGAGATACGCAGTATTTT.

V gene TRBV4-1 combines with J gene TRBJ2-7, with 11 bases matching TRBD1. Trimming removed 0 bases from V and 3 bases from J; junction bases left unmatched: 1. Germline CDR1 reads MGHRA; CDR2 reads YSYEKL. The CDR3 has 15 residues. The CDR3 protein is CASSQEGTGGYEQYF. CDR3 sequence (DNA): TGCGCCAGCAGCCAAGAGGGGACAGGGGGCTACGAGCAGTACTTC.

The chain has TRBV6-5 and TRBJ2-2, with D hard to call. Between the trimmed V and J ends, which lost 6 bases and 5 bases, there was a span of 10 bases. Germline CDR1 reads MNHEY; CDR2 reads SVGAGI. This CDR3 contains 13 residues. CDR3 coding DNA: TGTGCCAGCAGCCCCGACCTAACCGGGGAGCTGTTTTTT. Protein product: CASSPDLTGELFF.